This entry describes one TCR beta chain. Its antigen is unknown. The data are from a study of cytomegalovirus exposure and HLA in healthy donors. Background on the study: An earlier analysis found some 120 million unique TCR beta sequences from about 190 million T cells. Membership in the Caucasian-associated ancestry cluster was found for 75% to 90% of almost 400 genotyped donors. Study findings and constraints: The study labeled around 160 TCR beta chains cytomegalovirus-associated. For most TCR beta V segments, an earlier analysis put the productive rate at about 90% or about 30% of the time.

The PCR had 60 Vbeta and 13 Jbeta primers. Method: immunoSEQ multiplex PCR; TCRdb's copy keeps in-frame clones and lacks some. This table holds roughly 250,000 clones, over 70% found once. The CDR3 covers 14 residues. CDR1 and CDR2 (germline): MGHRA, YSYEKL. V was shortened by 3 bases and J by 3 bases, with 12 bases between the two germline ends. The chain employs TRBV4-1 and TRBJ2-7; no firm D call. The receptor's source is a girl between 2 and 10 years old in good health and CMV-seronegative. The sequenced sample consisted of PBMCs. The CDR3 coding sequence is TGCGCCAGCAGCCAGGTGGCAGGCCTCTACGAGCAGTACTTC. It encodes CASSQVAGLYEQYF.